The clone carrying this TCR beta chain was seen only once. What it binds is not known. This record comes from a study of cytomegalovirus exposure and HLA in healthy donors. Study-wide findings and caveats: For most TCR sequences rarity was the rule, although some public TCRs occurred in many donors.

V gave up 0 bases and J gave up 2 bases; unmatched junction bases: 7. Germline CDR1 reads SGDLS; CDR2 reads YYNGEE. The CDR3 contains 16 residues. PCR involved 60 Vbeta and 13 Jbeta primers. Measured with immunoSEQ multiplex PCR; TCRdb has only the in-frame clones, and not every one. Counted here are around 140,000 clones, 80% occurring once; the ten biggest clones make up 4.5%. The sample was PBMCs. The chain recombines TRBV9 with TRBJ1-2; 7 bases match TRBD1. The sequence came from a man in his forties or fifties in good health and CMV-seronegative. The CDR3 DNA is TGTGCCAGCAGCGTAGTAGGCAGGGGGGTAAACTATGGCTACACCTTC. Translated: CASSVVGRGVNYGYTF.